This record concerns one T cell receptor beta chain sequence. The antigen remains undetermined. CDR1 SGHNT and CDR2 YYREEE come from the germline V gene (reference sequence). The CDR3 length is 15 residues. The trim removed 4 bases at V and 2 bases at J, leaving 3 bases unmatched. PCR was performed using 60 Vbeta and 13 Jbeta primers. Here immunoSEQ multiplex PCR was the method, and the copy in TCRdb shows in-frame clones only, minus some. This table holds about 150,000 clones, around 79% found once. This sample is drawn from a study of cytomegalovirus exposure and HLA in healthy donors. Study-wide findings and caveats: CMV serostatus was the sole immune exposure data available.

The TCR comes from a man aged 40-55 years in good health and CMV-seropositive. V gene TRBV5-4 combines with J gene TRBJ1-3; TRBD1 matches 10 bases. The specimen sequenced was PBMCs. The CDR3 protein is CASSEGQGAGNTIYF. The CDR3, as DNA: TGTGCCAGCAGCGAAGGACAGGGGGCTGGAAACACCATATATTTT.